The sequence of this T cell receptor beta chain was determined in a study of T cell clones after liver transplantation. About the study: In this trial, immunosuppression withdrawal was attempted within 2 years of liver transplant. Timepoints were pre-transplant, pre-withdrawal, and after withdrawal was completed or failed.

Study conclusions and caveats: Graft donor-reactive T cells may have migrated into the graft rather than being deleted.

Using immunoSEQ multiplex PCR, the repertoire was profiled, and TCRdb retains in-frame clones only, with some absent. The table lists 60,000 or so clones, over 70% of them singletons. A word on this clone: Its cognate antigen is unknown.

Germline V gene sequence: CDR1 MNHNY, CDR2 SVGAGI (reference sequence). This CDR3 is 12 amino acids long. The ends were cut back, 7 bases at V and 6 bases at J, with 11 bases in the middle. The chain is built from TRBV6-6 and TRBJ2-3; TRBD1 might be the D (6 bases). Sample: CD4+ T cells from blood, taken before liver transplant. The sequence came from a human donor who received a liver transplant. The CDR3 spells CASNHRDDTQYF. The CDR3 DNA is TGTGCCAGCAACCACAGGGATGATACGCAGTATTTT.